This T cell receptor (beta chain) emerged from a study of blood T cell repertoires in COVID-19. Study summary: The study drew acute and convalescent COVID-19 samples from the United States, Italy and Spain.

The sample holds a few counts of this clone. Germline V gene sequence: CDR1 SGHAT, CDR2 FQNNGV. The CDR3 consists of 14 residues. The ends lost 2 bases at V and 1 base at J; junction bases unmatched: 0. Original analysis: Amplified reference gene primers provided the basis for estimating nucleated cell counts. TCRdb's table, derived via immunoSEQ multiplex PCR, lists solely in-frame clones and lacks some. D and trimming come from the DNA, and the V and J calls and clone size come from that table. The sample has more than 85,000 clones; around four fifths are singletons. The gene calls are TRBV11-2 and TRBJ1-1; the match to TRBD1 covers 8 bases. This receptor was obtained from a man aged 35-49 years with active or convalescent COVID-19. The sample comprised peripheral blood. DNA for the CDR3: TGTGCCAGCAGCTTACAGGGGGCGAACACTGAAGCTTTCTTT. It specifies CASSLQGANTEAFF.